This T cell receptor (beta chain) was sequenced during a study of cytomegalovirus exposure and HLA in healthy donors. General study findings and limits: Equally common other TCR beta chains were less clonally expanded than HLA-associated ones, a later analysis found. Reportedly, diagnosis of cytomegalovirus status by the classifier showed high specificity and sensitivity. In a later analysis, TCR association rates varied by HLA locus: DRB1 most, HLA-C fewest. Presence/absence analyses assumed roughly uniform sequencing depth across donors, which may not hold.

With respect to this clone: What it binds is unknown.

CDR1 is MNHEY, CDR2 SVGAGI, per germline. V gave up 0 bases and J gave up 5 bases, with 7 bases separating them. There are 13 residues in the CDR3. The primer mix had 60 Vbeta and 13 Jbeta primers. The repertoire was sequenced with immunoSEQ multiplex PCR; TCRdb's copy has only in-frame clones and lacks some. In the table there are 170,000 or so clones, about 80% of which are singletons. The source of this sequence is a boy between 10 and 17 years old in good health and CMV-seronegative. Sample: PBMCs. The V gene is TRBV6-5, the J gene TRBJ1-1; D is uncertain. This CDR3 is CASSYSAGTEAFF. In nucleotides, the CDR3 is TGTGCCAGCAGTTACTCTGCGGGAACTGAAGCTTTCTTT.